One sample yielded the 10 T cell receptor beta chains listed below, sequenced in a study of T cells in localized non-small cell lung cancer. Profiling relied on immunoSEQ multiplex PCR, and the TCRdb table lists in-frame clones only, not all of them. The table has 25,000 to 30,000 clones, 75% to 90% seen once. Sequenced here: peripheral blood, sampled before any cancer treatment. All receptors derive from a woman aged 35 to 69 with stage I lung adenocarcinoma.

To note about this clone: At one end, the junction sequence differs from germline, possibly due to a read error. V is TRBV12-5 and J is TRBJ1-5; 7 bases agree with TRBD1. This CDR3 is 13 amino acids long. The germline V gene encodes CDR1 LGHNT and CDR2 FRNRAP. Here the CDR3 DNA reads TGTGCTAGTGGCGGGACAGACAATCAGTCCCAGCATTTT. It is translated as CASGGTDNQSQHF.

This clone was seen only a few times. The chain has TRBV5-1 and TRBJ2-5; the match to TRBD1 covers 11 bases. This CDR3 is built from 15 residues. Germline CDR1 is SGHRS and CDR2 is YFSETQ. With 3 bases clipped from V and 4 bases from J, the junction kept 5 bases outside the gene matches. DNA of the CDR3: TGCGCCAGCAGCTGGACGGGACAGGGGGGAGAGACCCAGTACTTC. It translates to CASSWTGQGGETQYF.

The chain combines TRBV10-3 with TRBJ1-2; D is possibly TRBD1 (6 bases). The CDR3 totals 14 residues. Trimming stripped 2 bases from V and 7 bases from J, with 14 bases between. Germline assignment: CDR1 ENHRY and CDR2 SYGVKD. CDR3 region: CAISEPLFRGGYTF. DNA of the CDR3: TGTGCCATCAGTGAGCCGCTATTCAGGGGTGGCTACACCTTC.

The rearrangement joins TRBV5-6 to TRBJ1-5, with D uncertain. This CDR3 is 15 amino acids long. V lost 3 bases and J 2 bases, leaving 12 bases between the germline ends. CDR1 and CDR2 (germline): SGHDT, YYEEEE. CDR3 sequence: CASSSKAEGNQPQHF. DNA of the CDR3: TGTGCCAGCAGCTCGAAGGCGGAGGGCAATCAGCCCCAGCATTTT.

The rearrangement joins TRBV19 to TRBJ2-2; D is perhaps TRBD1 (5 bases). Trimming stripped 5 bases from V and 5 bases from J, with 9 bases between. The CDR3 runs 13 residues. The V gene's germline CDR1 is LNHDA and CDR2 SQIVND (reference sequence). The DNA for the CDR3 is TGTGCCAGTAGTCCAACAGGTACCGGGGAGCTGTTTTTT. As protein: CASSPTGTGELFF.

This rearrangement joins TRBV6-5 to TRBJ2-7; TRBD1 might be the D (6 bases). The CDR3 is 15 residues long. V lost 2 bases to trimming and J lost 0 bases, with 11 bases between them. CDR1 is MNHEY, CDR2 SVGAGI, per germline. The CDR3 is CASSYNRVASYEQYF. The CDR3 coding sequence is TGTGCCAGCAGTTACAACAGGGTGGCCTCCTACGAGCAGTACTTC.

The genes are TRBV30 and TRBJ1-6; 8 nucleotides align to TRBD1. Germline CDR1 reads GTSNPN; CDR2 reads SVGIG (reference sequence). The CDR3 length is 14 residues. Unmatched junction bases numbered 3, after V lost 3 bases and J lost 5 bases. This CDR3 is CAWSAGQDNSPLHF. The CDR3 nucleotides are TGTGCCTGGAGCGCGGGACAGGATAATTCACCCCTCCACTTT.

The chain joins TRBV19 to TRBJ1-1; D unresolved. Trimming shortened V by 8 bases and J by 2 bases, and 15 bases separated the two germline ends. In germline, CDR1 is LNHDA, CDR2 SQIVND (reference sequence). The CDR3 length is 14 residues. This CDR3 reads CASSRTAENTEAFF. The CDR3 region has the DNA TGTGCCAGTTCGAGGACGGCTGAAAACACTGAAGCTTTCTTT. The full variable domain, its missing parts supplied by reference TRBV19 and TRBJ1-1, is DGGITQSPKYLFRKEGQNVTLSCEQNLNHDAMYWYRQDPGQGLRLIYYSQIVNDFQKGDIAEGYSVSREKKESFPLTVTSAQKNPTAFYLCASSRTAENTEAFFGQGTRLTVV.

This clone was seen just once. The chain joins TRBV5-1 to TRBJ2-7; tentative D call: TRBD2 (7 bases). V lost 0 bases and J 5 bases, leaving 9 bases between the germline ends. CDR3 length equals 13 residues. Looked up from germline, CDR1 is SGHRS and CDR2 is YFSETQ. The CDR3 sequence: CASSLVRGHEQYF. As DNA, the CDR3 is TGCGCCAGCAGCTTGGTGCGGGGGCACGAGCAGTACTTC.

The CDR3 sequence: CASSMGGTEAFF. The CDR3 coding sequence is TGTGCCAGCAGCATGGGGGGAACTGAAGCTTTCTTT. The chain combines TRBV5-8 with TRBJ1-1; tentative D call: TRBD1 (5 bases). The CDR3 is 12 residues long. Germline CDR1 reads SGHTS; CDR2 reads YDEGEE. Deletions cut 4 bases from V and 5 bases from J, with 9 bases between. Using reference TRBV5-8 and TRBJ1-1 for the parts outside the CDR3, the full variable domain is EAGVTQSPTHLIKTRGQQATLRCSPISGHTSVYWYQQALGLGLQFLLWYDEGEERNRGNFPPRFSGRQFPNYSSELNVNALELEDSALYLCASSMGGTEAFFGQGTRLTVV.